The clone carrying this TCR beta chain was seen at least ten times. As yet, its antigen is unknown. This specimen comes from a study of CD8 T cells in ankylosing spondylitis. Findings of the study overall: The authors found the disease-linked clones to be CD8+ and relatively rare in peripheral blood. What appeared characteristic of ankylosing spondylitis blood was a TCR beta motif of eight highly homologous variants.

MiXCR, applied by TCRdb to the 5' RACE reads, yields one record per CDR3 protein. The table lists hundreds of thousands of distinct CDR3 sequences, about a quarter of them singletons. The V and J ends lost 3 bases and 7 bases, in that order; junction bases with no gene match: 11. The CDR3 consists of 15 residues. Germline CDR1 SEHNR, CDR2 FQNEAQ (reference sequence). This receptor was obtained from a male donor with ankylosing spondylitis or in good health (not recorded which). Sequencing was done on a sample of blood, either unsorted or a sorted T cell fraction (not recorded which). This chain connects TRBV7-9 to TRBJ2-5, with TRBD1 matching 7 bases. In DNA, the CDR3 is TGTGCCAGCAGCTTTCCAAGGACAGGTCTCGGGACCCAGTACTTC. Translated, it gives CASSFPRTGLGTQYF.